This section outlines one TCR beta chain sequence together with its context. Its antigen is still unknown. No per-base quality is available; no much larger clone lies one base away. Collaborating institutions collected whole blood in K2EDTA tubes following their own protocols. Collaborator samples were shipped for TCRbeta analysis as frozen whole blood, isolated PBMCs, or DNA extracted from either sample type. Trimming accounts for 2 bases at V and 5 bases at J, while the number of junction bases matched to no gene is 5. The CDR3 goes from the cysteine to the phenylalanine over 15 residues. Only the CDR3 DNA is retained, 45 bases long and in frame from the first base. The CDR1 and CDR2 encoded by the germline V gene (reference sequence) are GTSNPN and SVGIG. The data originate from a study of blood T cell repertoires in COVID-19 (dated by TCRdb to the early 2020s). General notes on the study: The collaborator samples originated in the United States, Italy and Spain and spanned the acute and convalescent phases of COVID-19. The prospective study material was composed of cDNA or gDNA derived from T cells, B-cell-depleted T cells, or PBMCs. Subjects who had been exposed to COVID-19, were actively infected with it, or had recovered from it provided the deeply sampled blood TCRbeta repertoires that made up the dataset. The repertoires were released in a freely available public database meant as a resource for research on the immune response to SARS-CoV-2. The samples were drawn from the first 160 participants of the ongoing ImmuneRACE study and from more than 1,000 subjects provided by 6 global collaborators. Sample metadata almost always included a de-identified subject ID, COVID-19 status, age in years and sex. Where available, HLA class I and class II types were obtained from metadata supplied by the sample provider rather than from assay-based typing. On the study overall, not on this receptor specifically: The amount of clinical and demographic metadata varied by source and participant and was provided uncurated.

TCRbeta CDR3 regions were amplified from genomic DNA using the immunoSEQ Assay, a bias-controlled multiplex PCR. The study's processing was this. Nucleated cell counts per sample were estimated from amplification of reference gene primers within the assay. Sequence reads were collapsed and filtered to measure the absolute abundance of every unique TCRbeta CDR3 rearrangement. Productive Simpson clonality was computed per sample as the square root of Simpson's diversity index over productive rearrangements. The source is immuneACCESS, and TCRdb retained only in-frame sequences with V and J called. Part of the clones is not carried over; for the studies checked, unresolved V genes explain less than half of this, and the remainder is unexplained. The V and J calls and clone size are taken from that table; D and trimming were inferred from the DNA. Present in this sample are around 60,000 clones, about 87% of which were seen just once. Approximately 8.8% of the sample is taken by the ten largest.

The chain is assembled from TRBV30 and TRBJ2-3, with 12 junctional bases fitting TRBD2. The receptor was isolated from a human donor with active COVID-19. The donor label of this sample is uncertain. Sequenced material: peripheral blood. The CDR3: CAWSWASGGVDTQYF. The nucleotides read TGTGCCTGGAGTTGGGCTAGCGGGGGGGTAGATACGCAGTATTTT.